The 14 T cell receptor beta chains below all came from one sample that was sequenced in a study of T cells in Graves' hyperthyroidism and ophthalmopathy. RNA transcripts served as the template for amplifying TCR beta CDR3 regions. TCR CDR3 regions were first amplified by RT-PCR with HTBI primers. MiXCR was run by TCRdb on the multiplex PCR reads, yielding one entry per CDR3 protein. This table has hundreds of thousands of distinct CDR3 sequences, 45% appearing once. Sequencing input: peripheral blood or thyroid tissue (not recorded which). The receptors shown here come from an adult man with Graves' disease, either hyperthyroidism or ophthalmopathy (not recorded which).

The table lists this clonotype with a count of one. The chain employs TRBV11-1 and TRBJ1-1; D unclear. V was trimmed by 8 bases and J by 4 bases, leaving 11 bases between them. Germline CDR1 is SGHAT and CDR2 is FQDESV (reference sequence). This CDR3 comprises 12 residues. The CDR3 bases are TGTGCCAGCCATGGGTCACCCACTGAAGCTTTCTTT. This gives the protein CASHGSPTEAFF.

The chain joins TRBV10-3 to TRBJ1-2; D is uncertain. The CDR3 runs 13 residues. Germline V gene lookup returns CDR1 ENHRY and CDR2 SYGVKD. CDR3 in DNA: TGTGCTATCCAACGGGCGGGCTACTATGGCTACACCTTC. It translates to CAIQRAGYYGYTF.

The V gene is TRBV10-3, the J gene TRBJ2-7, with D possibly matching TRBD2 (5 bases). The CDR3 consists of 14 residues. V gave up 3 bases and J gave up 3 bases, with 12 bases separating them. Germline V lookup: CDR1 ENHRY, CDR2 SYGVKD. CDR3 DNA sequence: TGTGCCATCAGTGAAGCGGCCCGGGACTACGAGCAGTACTTC. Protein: CAISEAARDYEQYF.

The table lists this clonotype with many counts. CDR3 nucleotides: TGTGCCAGCAGCTTAGGATCGGATTATGGCTACACCTTC. This translates into CASSLGSDYGYTF. This sequence joins TRBV7-9 and TRBJ1-2; no clear D. This CDR3 comprises 13 residues. Per germline, CDR1 SEHNR and CDR2 FQNEAQ (reference sequence). V was clipped by 1 base and J by 5 bases, with 8 bases between them.

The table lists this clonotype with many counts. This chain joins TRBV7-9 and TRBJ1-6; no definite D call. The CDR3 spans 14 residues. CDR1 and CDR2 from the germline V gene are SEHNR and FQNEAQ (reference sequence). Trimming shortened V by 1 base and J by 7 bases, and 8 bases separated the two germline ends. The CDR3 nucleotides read TGTGCCAGCAGCTTAGTTGGTGGAAATTCACCCCTCCACTTT. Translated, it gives CASSLVGGNSPLHF.

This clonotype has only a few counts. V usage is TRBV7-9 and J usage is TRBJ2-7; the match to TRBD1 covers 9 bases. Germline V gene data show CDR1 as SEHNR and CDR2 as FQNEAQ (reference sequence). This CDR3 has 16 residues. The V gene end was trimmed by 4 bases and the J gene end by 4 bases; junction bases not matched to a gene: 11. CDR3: CASSSLGTGFWYEQYF. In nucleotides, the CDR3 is TGTGCCAGCAGCTCGTTGGGGACAGGGTTCTGGTACGAGCAGTACTTC.

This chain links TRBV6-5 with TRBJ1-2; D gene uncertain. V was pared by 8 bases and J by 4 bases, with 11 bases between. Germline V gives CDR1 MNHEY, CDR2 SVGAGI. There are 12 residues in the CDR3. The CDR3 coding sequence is TGTGCCAGCCTGGGGTCCATCTATGGCTACACCTTC. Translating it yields CASLGSIYGYTF.

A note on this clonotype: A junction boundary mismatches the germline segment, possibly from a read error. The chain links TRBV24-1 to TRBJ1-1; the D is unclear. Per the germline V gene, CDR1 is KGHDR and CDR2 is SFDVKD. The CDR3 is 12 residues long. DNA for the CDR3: TGTGCCACCAGTGACTCGAACACTGAAGCTATCTTT. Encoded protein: CATSDSNTEAIF.

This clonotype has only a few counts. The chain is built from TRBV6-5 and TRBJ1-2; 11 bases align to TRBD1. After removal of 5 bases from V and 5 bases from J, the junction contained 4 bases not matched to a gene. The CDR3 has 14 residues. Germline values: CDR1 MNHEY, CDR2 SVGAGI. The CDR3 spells CASSGDRGYYGYTF. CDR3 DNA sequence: TGTGCCAGCAGTGGGGACAGGGGGTATTATGGCTACACCTTC.

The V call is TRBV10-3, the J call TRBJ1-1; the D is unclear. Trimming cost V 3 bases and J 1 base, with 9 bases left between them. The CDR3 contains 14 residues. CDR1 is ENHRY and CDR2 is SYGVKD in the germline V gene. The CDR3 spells CAISEDSGNTEAFF. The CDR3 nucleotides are TGTGCCATCAGTGAAGATTCGGGGAACACTGAAGCTTTCTTT.

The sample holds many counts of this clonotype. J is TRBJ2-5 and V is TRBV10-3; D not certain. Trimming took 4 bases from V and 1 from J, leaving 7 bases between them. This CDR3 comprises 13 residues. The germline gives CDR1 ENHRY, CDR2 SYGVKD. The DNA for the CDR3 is TGTGCCATCAGTGCTTCCCTCCAAGAGACCCAGTACTTC. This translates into CAISASLQETQYF.

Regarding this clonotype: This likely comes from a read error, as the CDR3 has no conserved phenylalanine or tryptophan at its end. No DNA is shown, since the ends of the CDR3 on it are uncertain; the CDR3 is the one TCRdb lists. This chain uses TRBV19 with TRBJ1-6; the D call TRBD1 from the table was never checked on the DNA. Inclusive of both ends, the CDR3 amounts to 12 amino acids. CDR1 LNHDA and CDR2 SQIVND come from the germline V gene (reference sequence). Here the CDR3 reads CASSLRRDSRLS.

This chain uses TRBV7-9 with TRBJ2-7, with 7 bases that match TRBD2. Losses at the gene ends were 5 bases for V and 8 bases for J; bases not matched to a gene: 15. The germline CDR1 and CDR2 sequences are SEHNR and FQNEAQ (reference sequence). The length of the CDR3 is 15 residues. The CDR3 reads CASSPGSTSFRKQYF. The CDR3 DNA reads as TGTGCCAGCAGCCCCGGATCGACTAGCTTCCGCAAGCAGTACTTC.

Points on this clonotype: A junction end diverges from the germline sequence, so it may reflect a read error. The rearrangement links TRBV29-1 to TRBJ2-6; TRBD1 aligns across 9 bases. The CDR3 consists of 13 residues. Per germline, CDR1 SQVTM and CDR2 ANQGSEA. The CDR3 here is CSVEWTGANVLTF. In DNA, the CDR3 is TGCAGCGTGGAGTGGACAGGGGCGAACGTCCTGACTTTC.